This T cell receptor (beta chain) was documented in a study of memory CD4+ T cells and cytomegalovirus serostatus. The overall study: This sample comes from healthy Belgian adults, roughly 9 CMV seropositive, around 26 seronegative.

Germline V gene sequence: CDR1 SGHNT, CDR2 YYREEE (reference sequence). The CDR3 extends over 16 amino acids. V lost 5 bases to trimming and J lost 2 bases; unmatched junction nucleotides: 10. Single viable CD3+CD4+CD8-CD45RO+ cells were sorted as the memory CD4+ T cells. This clone showed up just a few times. Here immunoSEQ multiplex PCR was the method, and the copy in TCRdb shows in-frame clones only, minus some. The sample gives some 60,000 clones, around 80% of which show up once; more than 1% is in the top ten. The sequence was collected from an adult in good health and CMV-seronegative. The sample taken for sequencing was memory CD4+ T cells from blood. The V gene is TRBV5-4, the J gene TRBJ2-3; 8 nucleotides agree with TRBD1. CDR3 bases: TGTGCCAGCAGTTCTGGACAGGGCAGATTCACAGATACGCAGTATTTT. Translation gives CASSSGQGRFTDTQYF.